One sample yielded the 21 T cell receptor beta chains listed below, sequenced in a study of type 1 regulatory T cells. Their recognized antigens are unknown. One entry per CDR3 protein results from TCRdb running MiXCR on the reads. The table has about 67,000 distinct CDR3 sequences, just under 50% seen once. The sequenced material came from cultured non-Tr1 T cells, either the whole culture or a sorted T cell fraction (not recorded which). These receptors came from a human donor in good health.

The genes are TRBV20-1 and TRBJ1-4; tentatively, D is TRBD1 (5 bases). CDR3 size: 12 residues. V was pared by 6 bases and J by 5 bases, with 10 bases between. CDR1 and CDR2 (germline): DFQATT, SNEGSKA (reference sequence). CDR3 DNA sequence: TGCAGTGCCCAGGGTCAAAATGAAAAACTGTTTTTT. Its protein product is CSAQGQNEKLFF.

This rearrangement joins TRBV12-3 or TRBV12-4 to TRBJ1-2; possibly TRBD1 for D (5 bases). With 2 bases removed from V and 4 bases from J, the gap between germline ends came to 17 bases. This CDR3 has 16 amino acids. The CDR3 loop is CASSLIAWGSPYGYTF. Here the CDR3 DNA reads TGTGCCAGCAGTTTAATCGCGTGGGGGTCCCCCTATGGCTACACCTTC.

The chain has TRBV6-1 and TRBJ1-6, with a weak D call TRBD1 (5 bases). This CDR3 is built from 13 residues. Deletions cut 10 bases from V and 5 bases from J, with 12 bases between. The V gene's germline CDR1 is MNHNS and CDR2 SASEGT. The CDR3 region has the DNA TGTGCCATGACGCGCAGGGATAATTCACCCCTCCACTTT. It codes for CAMTRRDNSPLHF.

The chain links TRBV7-2 to TRBJ2-3; unclear D gene. The CDR3 has 14 amino acids. Per the germline V gene, CDR1 is SGHTA and CDR2 is FQGNSA. The V end lost 1 base, the J end lost 4 bases, and 9 bases lay between the germline ends. CDR3 DNA: TGTGCCAGCAGCTTAGGCCTACGCGCAGATACGCAGTATTTT. It encodes CASSLGLRADTQYF.

The chain employs TRBV7-9 and TRBJ2-1; 8 nucleotides align to TRBD2. Germline values: CDR1 SEHNR, CDR2 FQNEAQ (reference sequence). The length of the CDR3 is 13 residues. The V and J ends lost 5 bases and 4 bases, in that order; junction bases with no gene match: 1. CDR3 sequence reads: CASSRGGYNEQFF. The CDR3 DNA follows: TGTGCCAGCAGCCGGGGGGGGTACAATGAGCAGTTCTTC.

The chain links TRBV5-6 to TRBJ2-5; 12 positions agree with TRBD2. After removal of 3 bases from V and 5 bases from J, the junction contained 8 bases not matched to a gene. This CDR3 spans 16 amino acids. From germline, CDR1 is SGHDT and CDR2 YYEEEE. CDR3 sequence: CASSSSTSGRLETQYF. The CDR3 nucleotides are TGTGCCAGCAGCTCGAGCACTAGCGGGAGGCTGGAGACCCAGTACTTC. Drawing the rest from reference TRBV5-6 and TRBJ2-5, the complete variable domain is DAGVTQSPTHLIKTRGQQVTLRCSPKSGHDTVSWYQQALGQGPQFIFQYYEEEERQRGNFPDRFSGHQFPNYSSELNVNALLLGDSALYLCASSSSTSGRLETQYFGPGTRLLVL.

The chain joins TRBV7-2 to TRBJ2-7; D is unresolved. CDR1 SGHTA and CDR2 FQGNSA come from the germline V gene. The CDR3 covers 14 residues. V was trimmed by 5 bases and J by 5 bases, leaving 16 bases between them. As DNA, the CDR3 is TGTGCCAGCAGCCCCCGAGGAAGGGAAGACGAGCAGTACTTC. Encoded protein: CASSPRGREDEQYF.

The J gene is TRBJ1-1, the V gene TRBV10-3; D is unresolved. The V and J ends lost 7 bases and 4 bases respectively, with 13 bases between them. Germline CDR1 reads ENHRY; CDR2 reads SYGVKD. The CDR3 contains 13 residues. The CDR3 sequence is CAITAAQSTEAFF. The CDR3 region has the DNA TGTGCCATCACGGCGGCCCAGAGCACTGAAGCTTTCTTT.

The chain links TRBV20-1 to TRBJ2-4; no clear D gene. Trimming shortened V by 6 bases and J by 0 bases, and 15 bases separated the two germline ends. The CDR3 runs 15 residues. CDR1 is DFQATT, CDR2 SNEGSKA, per germline (reference sequence). CDR3 sequence (DNA): TGCAGTGCGGTGGTGCTCCTACTAGCCAAAAACATTCAGTACTTC. Protein: CSAVVLLLAKNIQYF.

In its sample, this clonotype was seen a few times. The chain has TRBV3-1 and TRBJ2-3; D possibly uses TRBD1 or TRBD2 (5 bases each). Germline lookup yields CDR1 LGHDT and CDR2 YNNKEL (reference sequence). The CDR3 is made up of 13 amino acids. V was cut by 4 bases and J by 9 bases, with 14 bases left in between. Here the CDR3 DNA reads TGTGCCAGCAGCCGTGGGGGTAGGGACACGCAGTATTTT. It specifies CASSRGGRDTQYF.

The chain combines TRBV12-3 or TRBV12-4 with TRBJ1-5, with no clear D. The CDR3 is 13 residues long. Trimming removed 3 bases at V and 6 bases at J, with 9 bases between. The CDR3 coding sequence is TGTGCCAGCAGTTTGGAGGGCTTTCAGCCCCAGCATTTT. Its protein product is CASSLEGFQPQHF.

This clonotype was picked up a small number of times. V gene TRBV7-2 combines with J gene TRBJ2-7; 10 nucleotides match TRBD1. The length of the CDR3 is 15 residues. Germline V lookup: CDR1 SGHTA, CDR2 FQGNSA. With 4 bases clipped from V and 2 bases from J, the junction kept 5 bases outside the gene matches. As DNA, the CDR3 is TGTGCCAGCAGCTACGGACAGGGGGGAGCCTACGAGCAGTACTTC. The encoded protein is CASSYGQGGAYEQYF.

The chain joins TRBV2 to TRBJ1-2, with 7 bases aligning to TRBD1. The CDR3 runs to 12 residues. The germline gives CDR1 SNHLY, CDR2 FYNNEI. After removal of 6 bases from V and 5 bases from J, the junction contained 3 bases not matched to a gene. The CDR3 is CASRGQVYGYTF. The CDR3 bases are TGTGCCAGCAGAGGACAGGTTTATGGCTACACCTTC.

This chain links TRBV5-4 with TRBJ2-5; D gene unclear. The V gene lost 6 bases and the J gene lost 4 bases, with 19 bases spanning the gap. Germline V CDR1 and CDR2: SGHNT, YYREEE (reference sequence). CDR3 size: 15 residues. The CDR3 loop is CASNNDIGLSETQYF. DNA for the CDR3: TGTGCCAGCAACAACGACATCGGGTTGTCAGAGACCCAGTACTTC.

The gene calls are TRBV12-3 or TRBV12-4 and TRBJ2-7; D is possibly TRBD1 or TRBD2 (5 bases each). V lost 5 bases to trimming and J lost 4 bases, with 18 bases between them. The CDR3 has 15 amino acids. CDR3 sequence (DNA): TGTGCCAGCAGTCCAGTCATTGGGGGATTTTACGAGCAGTACTTC. Translating it yields CASSPVIGGFYEQYF.

The table lists this clonotype with many counts. The rearrangement joins TRBV7-2 to TRBJ2-3; the match to TRBD2 covers 11 bases. CDR3 length: 16 amino acids. V lost 3 bases to trimming and J lost 4 bases; unmatched junction nucleotides: 6. Looked up from germline, CDR1 is SGHTA and CDR2 is FQGNSA. For the CDR3, the DNA is TGTGCCAGCAGCTTCCGACTAGCGGGGAGATCAGATACGCAGTATTTT. Translated, it gives CASSFRLAGRSDTQYF. Complete variable domain (other parts from reference TRBV7-2 and TRBJ2-3): GAGVSQSPSNKVTEKGKDVELRCDPISGHTALYWYRQSLGQGLEFLIYFQGNSAPDKSGLPSDRFSAERTGGSVSTLTIQRTQQEDSAVYLCASSFRLAGRSDTQYFGPGTRLTVL.

The J gene is TRBJ2-4, the V gene TRBV20-1; D remains unclear. V lost 0 bases and J 0 bases, leaving 15 bases between the germline ends. The germline gives CDR1 DFQATT, CDR2 SNEGSKA (reference sequence). The CDR3 runs 17 residues. The DNA for the CDR3 is TGCAGTGCTAGAGAACTGGCGACCGTTCTAGCCAAAAACATTCAGTACTTC. Its protein product is CSARELATVLAKNIQYF.

This clonotype was picked up many times. The chain links TRBV10-3 to TRBJ2-7; D uncertain. This CDR3 region has 13 residues. The germline gives CDR1 ENHRY, CDR2 SYGVKD. The V end lost 3 bases, the J end lost 2 bases, and 8 bases lay between the germline ends. As DNA, the CDR3 is TGTGCCATCAGTGAAAGGGCCGCCTACGAGCAGTACTTC. Translation: CAISERAAYEQYF.

This clonotype was seen a few times. The chain carries TRBV19 and TRBJ1-1; no clear D. The CDR3 covers 13 residues. Trimming removed 3 bases from V and 1 base from J, with 6 bases in between. Germline CDR1 and CDR2: LNHDA and SQIVND (reference sequence). The CDR3 coding sequence is TGTGCCAGTAGTATTCGAGGGAACACTGAAGCTTTCTTT. It codes for CASSIRGNTEAFF.

The V and J genes are TRBV12-3 or TRBV12-4 and TRBJ1-1; D gene unclear. The CDR3 contains 12 residues. V gave up 6 bases and J gave up 0 bases, with 5 bases separating them. CDR3 sequence (DNA): TGTGCCAGCAGAACTCTGAACACTGAAGCTTTCTTT. Translation gives CASRTLNTEAFF.

J is TRBJ2-7 and V is TRBV18; possibly TRBD1 for D (5 bases). Trimming pared 2 bases from V and 0 bases from J, leaving 11 bases between. CDR3 length equals 15 residues. Germline V CDR1 and CDR2: KGHSH, LQKENI. The CDR3 loop is CASSPETVFSYEQYF. In DNA form, the CDR3 reads TGTGCCAGCTCACCAGAGACAGTGTTCTCCTACGAGCAGTACTTC.